Each of the 10 T cell receptor beta chains below was sequenced from the same sample in a study of cytomegalovirus exposure and HLA in healthy donors (dated by TCRdb to about 2017). The library was built by means of the immunoSEQ multiplex PCR assay. The multiplex PCR relied on a mix of 60 forward primers for TCR Vbeta segments and 13 reverse primers for TCR Jbeta segments. Here the immuneACCESS table is served through TCRdb, limited to in-frame sequences with V and J called. Missing clones are a known gap in these copies; in checked studies unresolved V genes cover under half, and the rest lacks a known reason. The sample data list roughly 73,000 clones, and 65% to 80% of these were observed just once. Together, the top ten hold around 12% of the sample. The sequenced sample consisted of PBMCs. The source is a man in his 70s in good health and CMV-seronegative.

The J gene is TRBJ2-1, the V gene TRBV19, with 8 bases that match TRBD2. Trimming cost V 3 bases and J 8 bases; bases outside gene matches: 9. CDR1 and CDR2 (germline): LNHDA, SQIVND (reference sequence). The length of the CDR3 is 15 residues. CDR3 loop: CASSIRFREGYEQFF. CDR3 nucleotide sequence: TGTGCCAGTAGTATTAGGTTCCGGGAGGGCTATGAGCAGTTCTTC.

The chain links TRBV7-9 to TRBJ1-1; D is unclear. The CDR3 runs 14 residues. CDR1 SEHNR and CDR2 FQNEAQ come from the germline V gene (reference sequence). The germline V and J ends were trimmed by 7 bases and 1 base, with 13 bases remaining between them. In DNA form, the CDR3 reads TGTGCCAGCACCCCCTTCCTAAGGAACACTGAAGCTTTCTTT. It specifies CASTPFLRNTEAFF.

In this sample, this clone turned up a few times. The gene calls are TRBV4-1 and TRBJ1-6; 7 positions match TRBD1. V lost 1 base, J lost 13 bases, and 10 bases stayed unmatched. CDR1 is MGHRA, CDR2 YSYEKL, per germline. This CDR3 has 15 amino acids. CDR3 residues: CASSQARTGLVPLHF. DNA for the CDR3: TGCGCCAGCAGCCAAGCCCGGACAGGCCTTGTGCCCCTCCACTTT.

V and J are TRBV6-6 and TRBJ2-1; a possible D gene is TRBD2 (6 bases). Trimming left V 0 bases short and J 5 bases short, with 11 bases between. The CDR3 totals 15 residues. The germline gives CDR1 MNHNY, CDR2 SVGAGI (reference sequence). CDR3 protein: CASSYSSSGDNEQFF. Written as DNA, the CDR3 is TGTGCCAGCAGTTACTCGAGTAGCGGAGACAATGAGCAGTTCTTC.

The chain couples TRBV29-1 to TRBJ2-7; 7 nucleotides match TRBD1. CDR1 SQVTM and CDR2 ANQGSEA come from the germline V gene. After removal of 5 bases from V and 2 bases from J, the junction contained 6 bases not matched to a gene. This CDR3 is built from 13 residues. CDR3 residues: CSVPGTDTYEQYF. The DNA of the CDR3 is TGCAGCGTTCCCGGGACAGATACCTACGAGCAGTACTTC.

This rearrangement joins TRBV5-1 to TRBJ1-2; TRBD1 agrees at 7 bases. The germline CDR1 and CDR2 sequences are SGHRS and YFSETQ. CDR3 length: 16 residues. V shed 6 bases, J shed 0 bases, and the junction held 11 bases outside the gene matches. The CDR3 DNA follows: TGCGCCAGCAACTGGGCCCTCGGGACAGCTAACTATGGCTACACCTTC. This encodes CASNWALGTANYGYTF. The variable domain in full, with the rest retrieved from reference TRBV5-1 and TRBJ1-2, is KAGVTQTPRYLIKTRGQQVTLSCSPISGHRSVSWYQQTPGQGLQFLFEYFSETQRNKGNFPGRFSGRQFSNSRSEMNVSTLELGDSALYLCASNWALGTANYGYTFGSGTRLTVV.

The chain recombines TRBV7-2 with TRBJ1-5; weak D call: TRBD1 (6 bases). The CDR3 has 14 residues. V shed 0 bases and J shed 4 bases, with 7 bases lying between them. From germline, CDR1 is SGHTA and CDR2 FQGNSA. The CDR3 sequence is CASSLAQGNQPQHF. For the CDR3, the DNA is TGTGCCAGCAGCTTAGCACAGGGAAATCAGCCCCAGCATTTT.

The chain is built from TRBV19 and TRBJ1-5; D is perhaps TRBD1 (5 bases). The V gene lost 0 bases and the J gene lost 0 bases, with 9 bases spanning the gap. The CDR3 runs to 16 residues. Per the germline V gene, CDR1 is LNHDA and CDR2 is SQIVND (reference sequence). CDR3 sequence (DNA): TGTGCCAGTAGTATAGACAGGGCCTATAGCAATCAGCCCCAGCATTTT. Translation gives CASSIDRAYSNQPQHF.

V and J are TRBV25-1 and TRBJ1-6; the match to TRBD1 covers 7 bases. Germline CDR1 reads MGHDK; CDR2 reads SYGVNS. The V and J ends lost 7 bases and 7 bases, in that order; junction bases with no gene match: 13. This CDR3 has 16 amino acids. This CDR3 reads CASTFEGASGNSPLHF. The CDR3 region has the DNA TGTGCCAGCACCTTCGAGGGGGCAAGCGGGAATTCACCCCTCCACTTT.

This clone was counted a few times. This rearrangement joins TRBV6-1 to TRBJ2-3; 10 bases agree with TRBD2. The germline CDR1 and CDR2 sequences are MNHNS and SASEGT. Trimming removed 2 bases from V and 1 base from J; junction bases left unmatched: 9. The CDR3 contains 18 residues. CDR3 loop: CASSELAGARLGTDTQYF. The CDR3 DNA follows: TGTGCCAGCAGTGAACTAGCGGGGGCTCGATTGGGCACAGATACGCAGTATTTT.